A selection of T cell receptor beta chains follows, all from one sample in a study of control samples from healthy donors and cancer patients. Produced via immunoSEQ multiplex PCR; TCRdb's table is partial and in-frame only. The table shows about 140,000 clones, with almost 90% occurring only once. The sequenced sample consisted of blood. Receptor source: a man younger than 35 in good health. Each CDR3 is given with its conserved first and last residue. The order of the fields is CDR3 DNA, CDR3 protein, CDR3 length, J gene, D gene, V gene. A D gene is named only where the DNA matches it firmly.

DNA: TGTGCCAGCAGCCAAGATCTGGCGGGGCTTCCCACAGATACGCAGTATTTT
CDR3: CASSQDLAGLPTDTQYF
length: 17
J: TRBJ2-3
D: .
V: TRBV4-2

DNA: TGTGCCAGCAGTCCCCGGGGGGGAGTGGCAGAAGCTTTCTTT
CDR3: CASSPRGGVAEAFF
length: 14
J: TRBJ1-1
D: .
V: TRBV6-2/TRBV6-3

DNA: TGTGCCAGCAGCCACGCCGGGACAGAGTCAACAGATACGCAGTATTTT
CDR3: CASSHAGTESTDTQYF
length: 16
J: TRBJ2-3
D: TRBD1
V: TRBV6-6

DNA: TGTGCCAGCACCTTACAGGGGGCGGGCGGGGAGCTGTTTTTT
CDR3: CASTLQGAGGELFF
length: 14
J: TRBJ2-2
D: TRBD1
V: TRBV27

DNA: TGTGCCAGCAGCTTCGTGCAGGGGGTGAGGGAGACCCAGTACTTC
CDR3: CASSFVQGVRETQYF
length: 15
J: TRBJ2-5
D: TRBD1
V: TRBV11-2

DNA: TGTGCCAGCAGAGCGGAGCAATTCTATGGCTACACCTTC
CDR3: CASRAEQFYGYTF
length: 13
J: TRBJ1-2
D: .
V: TRBV2

DNA: TGTGCCAGCAGCCAACCCTTCGCACAGCACCAAGAGACCCAGTACTTC
CDR3: CASSQPFAQHQETQYF
length: 16
J: TRBJ2-5
D: .
V: TRBV16

DNA: TGTGCCAGCAGACCCGGGACAGGTGAAGGCGGAGGCTACACCTTC
CDR3: CASRPGTGEGGGYTF
length: 15
J: TRBJ1-2
D: TRBD1
V: TRBV5-5

DNA: TGCGCCAGCAGCTTGCTTGACGGGGAAGAGACCCAGTACTTC
CDR3: CASSLLDGEETQYF
length: 14
J: TRBJ2-5
D: .
V: TRBV5-1

DNA: TGTGCCAGCTCACGACCCGCAGGGAGGACTGGAAACACCATATATTTT
CDR3: CASSRPAGRTGNTIYF
length: 16
J: TRBJ1-3
D: .
V: TRBV18

DNA: TGTGCCAGCATGGTGGGGTCGGTTGGCTACACCTTC
CDR3: CASMVGSVGYTF
length: 12
J: TRBJ1-2
D: .
V: TRBV28

DNA: TGTGCCAGCAGTTTGAGACAGGCGCAGTACTTC
CDR3: CASSLRQAQYF
length: 11
J: TRBJ2-7
D: .
V: TRBV28

DNA: TGTGCCAGCAGCGGAGACAGGTGGGGGAAACTGTTTTTT
CDR3: CASSGDRWGKLFF
length: 13
J: TRBJ1-4
D: .
V: TRBV6-2/TRBV6-3

DNA: TGTGCCAGCAGACACGACCTAGCGGGGACGGGCAATGAGCAGTTCTTC
CDR3: CASRHDLAGTGNEQFF
length: 16
J: TRBJ2-1
D: TRBD2
V: TRBV2

DNA: TGTGCCAGCAGCTTGCCAGGGTGGGATGAGCAGTTCTTC
CDR3: CASSLPGWDEQFF
length: 13
J: TRBJ2-1
D: .
V: TRBV11-2

DNA: TGTGCCAGCAGCCTGCTTTCTATCCGGGACGGATCTAATGAAAAACTGTTTTTT
CDR3: CASSLLSIRDGSNEKLFF
length: 18
J: TRBJ1-4
D: .
V: TRBV28

DNA: TGTGCCAGCAGAGCGGTAGAATTATCCCAAGAGACCCAGTACTTC
CDR3: CASRAVELSQETQYF
length: 15
J: TRBJ2-5
D: .
V: TRBV3-1/TRBV3-2

DNA: TGTGCCAGCAGCCCCCGGGGGGATGGTTCACCCCTCCACTTT
CDR3: CASSPRGDGSPLHF
length: 14
J: TRBJ1-6
D: .
V: TRBV11-2

DNA: TGTGCCAGCAGTTTTGGGGGCAGGAACACTGAAGCTTTCTTT
CDR3: CASSFGGRNTEAFF
length: 14
J: TRBJ1-1
D: .
V: TRBV27

DNA: TGTGCCAGTGTGAAAGGACGTGCAACTAATGAAAAACTGTTTTTT
CDR3: CASVKGRATNEKLFF
length: 15
J: TRBJ1-4
D: .
V: TRBV19

DNA: TGTGCCAGCAGCTTGGCCCTAGGACAGGGGGCGAGTGGCTACACCTTC
CDR3: CASSLALGQGASGYTF
length: 16
J: TRBJ1-2
D: TRBD1
V: TRBV5-6